This T cell receptor (beta chain) was sequenced during a study of T-cell memory formation after mild COVID-19. The overall study: There were largely donor-specific TCR clusters. Study conclusions and caveats: Later expanders leaned CD4+, whereas clones that contracted between day 15 and 85 were balanced CD4/CD8. That cross-reactive memory joined was suggested by some responding clones appearing in pre-infection memory.

TCRalpha and TCRbeta libraries used 5'RACE with constant-segment primers and UMIs. TCRdb called the 5' RACE reads again in MiXCR, with one record for every CDR3 protein. The sample contains some 320,000 distinct CDR3 sequences, about 16% of which appear only once. This clonotype has just a few counts. Antigen specificity is unknown. The specimen was PBMCs or a T cell subset sorted from them (not recorded which). The sequence was collected from a man aged 18 to 35 who had mild COVID-19 (a few samples of this study predate the infection). Cell type and time point are not known.

In DNA form, the CDR3 reads TGTGCCAGCAGCTTAGACTCCCCGGGGCGTCCCTCCTACGAGCAGTACTTC. Protein: CASSLDSPGRPSYEQYF. The V gene is TRBV7-9, the J gene TRBJ2-7; D is possibly TRBD1 or TRBD2 (5 bases each). The CDR3 loop spans 17 amino acids. V was trimmed by 1 base and J by 0 bases, leaving 16 bases between them. The germline V gene encodes CDR1 SEHNR and CDR2 FQNEAQ (reference sequence).